This T cell receptor beta chain emerged from a study of cytomegalovirus exposure and HLA in healthy donors. Trimming removed 5 bases at V and 6 bases at J, with 21 bases between. In germline, CDR1 is SEHNR, CDR2 FQNEAQ (reference sequence). The CDR3 extends over 16 amino acids. PCR involved 60 Vbeta and 13 Jbeta primers. Generated by immunoSEQ multiplex PCR, the TCRdb table keeps only in-frame clones and is missing some. The sample carries 80,000 to 95,000 clones, 65% to 80% recorded once. In its sample, this clone was seen once. The J gene is TRBJ2-3, the V gene TRBV7-9; TRBD2 is a possible D gene (7 bases). The clonotype comes from a woman between 18 and 29 years old in good health and CMV-seropositive. The source material was PBMCs. CDR3 DNA: TGTGCCAGCAGCCTCGGGGGGCTAGCGAACGGGGATACGCAGTATTTT. Translating gives CASSLGGLANGDTQYF. Full variable domain (missing parts from reference TRBV7-9 and TRBJ2-3): DTGVSQNPRHKITKRGQNVTFRCDPISEHNRLYWYRQTLGQGPEFLTYFQNEAQLEKSRLLSDRFSAERPKGSFSTLEIQRTEQGDSAMYLCASSLGGLANGDTQYFGPGTRLTVL.